This TCR beta chain was documented in a study of blood T cell repertoires in COVID-19. Study summary: From the United States, Italy and Spain came samples of acute and convalescent COVID-19.

Per the study methods: Quantification of nucleated cells was approximated via reference gene primer amplification. The data were produced by immunoSEQ multiplex PCR, yet TCRdb's version contains in-frame clones alone and is incomplete. V, J and clone size reflect that table, while D and trimming were determined from the DNA. Of tens of thousands of clones detected, roughly 84% appear once; the ten largest clones hold 10% to 15%. This clone was seen a few times. CDR1 and CDR2 from the germline V gene are SNHLY and FYNNEI. The V gene lost 6 bases and the J gene lost 1 base, with 9 bases spanning the gap. This CDR3 comprises 13 residues.

The sequenced sample consisted of peripheral blood. This clonotype originated in a human donor in a cohort sampled during active COVID-19. The genes are TRBV2 and TRBJ1-1, with a tentative D call TRBD1 (5 bases). This CDR3 reads CASRSRGNTEAFF. CDR3 nucleotide sequence: TGTGCCAGCAGGTCAAGGGGGAACACTGAAGCTTTCTTT.